These 12 T cell receptor beta chains were all obtained from the same sample, sequenced in a study of T cells after yellow fever vaccination. One entry per CDR3 protein, called by TCRdb with MiXCR from the 5' RACE reads. The sample consists of fewer than 450,000 distinct CDR3 sequences, roughly 7.5% of them appearing once. Sequenced material: PBMCs, taken 35 to 50 days after the first yellow fever vaccination. Every receptor here comes from a young man who received the YFV17D yellow fever vaccine.

This clonotype was observed a handful of times. This chain uses TRBV9 with TRBJ2-1; D is perhaps TRBD2 (7 bases). The CDR3 is 16 residues long. V lost 4 bases and J 2 bases, leaving 16 bases between the germline ends. The V gene's germline CDR1 is SGDLS and CDR2 YYNGEE. The CDR3 region is CASSPSGGATYNEQFF. In DNA form, the CDR3 reads TGTGCCAGCAGCCCAAGTGGGGGGGCTACCTACAATGAGCAGTTCTTC. Variable domain in full (rest from reference TRBV9 and TRBJ2-1): DSGVTQTPKHLITATGQRVTLRCSPRSGDLSVYWYQQSLDQGLQFLIQYYNGEERAKGNILERFSAQQFPDLHSELNLSSLELGDSALYFCASSPSGGATYNEQFFGPGTRLTVL.

Only a few counts were recorded for this clonotype. The rearrangement uses TRBV15 and TRBJ2-1; D unresolved. Germline lookup yields CDR1 LNHNV and CDR2 YYDKDF (reference sequence). The CDR3 is 13 residues long. V dropped 1 base and J dropped 10 bases, with 11 bases sitting between them. The CDR3 loop reads CATSRGVEQEQFF. The CDR3 nucleotides are TGTGCCACCAGCAGAGGGGTTGAACAGGAGCAGTTCTTC. Filled out from reference TRBV15 and TRBJ2-1, the complete variable domain reads DAMVIQNPRYQVTQFGKPVTLSCSQTLNHNVMYWYQQKSSQAPKLLFHYYDKDFNNEADTPDNFQSRRPNTSFCFLDIRSPGLGDTAMYLCATSRGVEQEQFFGPGTRLTVL.

Many counts were recorded for this clonotype. This chain links TRBV5-1 with TRBJ2-1, with 9 bases lining up with TRBD2. V dropped 7 bases and J dropped 8; count of bases not matched to a gene: 10. CDR1 is SGHRS, CDR2 YFSETQ, per germline. This CDR3 comprises 14 residues. Here the CDR3 reads CASEGGGAGDEQFF. The CDR3 bases are TGCGCCAGCGAAGGCGGGGGGGCCGGCGATGAGCAGTTCTTC.

The rearrangement links TRBV28 to TRBJ1-6; D remains unclear. Germline V lookup: CDR1 MDHEN, CDR2 SYDVKM. There are 14 residues in the CDR3. V was trimmed by 6 bases and J by 3 bases, leaving 9 bases between them. CDR3 nucleotide sequence: TGTGCCAGCAGGAAGGCGTACTATAATTCACCCCTCCACTTT. Its protein is CASRKAYYNSPLHF.

In its sample, this clonotype was seen a few times. The DNA for the CDR3 is TGTGCCAGCAGCTTAACCGGAATCGGTGGAGATACGCAGTATTTT. This translates into CASSLTGIGGDTQYF. This chain joins TRBV7-6 and TRBJ2-3; D uncertain. CDR3 length equals 15 residues. V gave up 2 bases and J gave up 5 bases, with 14 bases separating them. Per germline, CDR1 SGHVS and CDR2 FNYEAQ.

The CDR3 coding sequence is TGTGCCAGCAGCTCACCTCAGAACATGAACACTGAAGCTTTCTTT. Translating gives CASSSPQNMNTEAFF. J is TRBJ1-1 and V is TRBV7-2; D uncertain. This CDR3 has 15 amino acids. Germline values: CDR1 SGHTA, CDR2 FQGNSA. Trimming took 4 bases from V and 0 from J, leaving 12 bases between them.

The chain is built from TRBV5-8 and TRBJ2-7, with D maybe TRBD2 (6 bases). From germline, CDR1 is SGHTS and CDR2 YDEGEE. Trimming removed 9 bases from V and 6 bases from J, with 16 bases in between. The CDR3 consists of 12 residues. The CDR3 nucleotides are TGTGCCATCGGCCCCTGGGGGGTCGAGCAGTACTTC. Translating gives CAIGPWGVEQYF.

In its sample, this clonotype was seen many times. The rearrangement joins TRBV6-1 to TRBJ1-1, with no clear D. Germline loops: CDR1 MNHNS, CDR2 SASEGT. This CDR3 is built from 14 residues. Between the trimmed V and J ends, which lost 6 bases and 10 bases, there was a span of 21 bases. The CDR3 nucleotides are TGTGCCAGCAGCCTCGTGGACCTTCCAAACCGAGCTTTCTTT. Translation: CASSLVDLPNRAFF.

The V and J genes are TRBV4-1 and TRBJ2-2; TRBD2 matches 7 bases. Trimming at V came to 3 bases and at J to 2 bases, leaving 3 bases not matched to a gene. Germline CDR1 reads MGHRA; CDR2 reads YSYEKL. The CDR3 is made up of 15 amino acids. CDR3 amino acids: CASSQPGLNTGELFF. CDR3 nucleotide sequence: TGCGCCAGCAGCCAGCCGGGACTAAACACCGGGGAGCTGTTTTTT.

The chain couples TRBV13 to TRBJ1-3; no reliable D call. V was pared by 5 bases and J by 2 bases, with 10 bases between. There are 14 residues in the CDR3. Germline V gene sequence: CDR1 PRHDT, CDR2 FYEKMQ (reference sequence). This CDR3 is CASSNGLTGNTIYF. CDR3 DNA: TGTGCCAGCAGCAACGGACTGACTGGAAACACCATATATTTT.

This clonotype turned up a few times. This sequence joins TRBV28 and TRBJ1-3; no definite D call. Germline values: CDR1 MDHEN, CDR2 SYDVKM. V lost 2 bases and J 7 bases, leaving 6 bases between the germline ends. This CDR3 has 12 amino acids. The CDR3 spells CASSLTSNTIYF. The CDR3 nucleotides are TGTGCCAGCAGTTTAACGTCTAACACCATATATTTT.

This chain connects TRBV5-1 to TRBJ2-7; a possible D gene is TRBD2 (5 bases). This CDR3 is 18 amino acids long. V lost 2 bases and J 4 bases, leaving 25 bases between the germline ends. Looked up from germline, CDR1 is SGHRS and CDR2 is YFSETQ. DNA for the CDR3: TGCGCCAGCAGCTTTCACCTGGCGGGCTACATGAGGGAGTACGAGCAGTACTTC. This sequence encodes CASSFHLAGYMREYEQYF.